These 13 T cell receptor beta chains came from one sample sequenced in a study of T cells expressing NK-cell markers. TCRdb re-called the 5' RACE reads; every CDR3 protein appears as one record, without DNA. The sample shows 400,000 or so distinct CDR3 sequences, and roughly a tenth sits with its ten largest clones. What was sequenced was blood T cells: a sorted CD56 or NKG2C T cell subset, CD4+ or CD8+ T cells, or bulk PBMC T cells (not recorded which). The source is a woman between 50 and 59 years old in good health.

The CDR3 loop reads CASSPSTSGRMQETQYF. V is TRBV18 and J is TRBJ2-5; TCRdb's D call of TRBD2 is untestable without DNA. The CDR3 spans 17 residues. Germline loops: CDR1 KGHSH, CDR2 LQKENI.

CDR3 sequence: CASSLGSGSDTQYF. The chain has TRBV12-3 or TRBV12-4 and TRBJ2-3; as DNA is missing, the TRBD1 call by TCRdb cannot be tested. The CDR3 contains 14 residues.

V is TRBV20-1 and J is TRBJ1-2. Germline V gene data show CDR1 as DFQATT and CDR2 as SNEGSKA (reference sequence). The CDR3 consists of 12 residues. CDR3 residues: CSARDPYIGYTF.

The rearrangement links TRBV27 to TRBJ2-6; TCRdb selects TRBD2, and the lack of DNA leaves this call unchecked. The CDR3 spans 19 residues. Germline values: CDR1 MNHEY, CDR2 SMNVEV (reference sequence). CDR3 in amino acids: CASSYLPAGGPSGANVLTF.

The chain recombines TRBV12-3 or TRBV12-4 with TRBJ2-1; TCRdb selects TRBD1, and the lack of DNA leaves this call unchecked. CDR3 length equals 16 residues. The CDR3 loop reads CASSSAGRGERKEQFF.

V and J are TRBV29-1 and TRBJ2-7; TCRdb's D gene call, TRBD1, goes unchecked for lack of DNA. Germline values: CDR1 SQVTM, CDR2 ANQGSEA. The CDR3 is 13 amino acids. The CDR3 loop is CSVTGQGDYEQYF.

V gene TRBV4-1 combines with J gene TRBJ2-3. This CDR3 comprises 13 residues. CDR1 MGHRA and CDR2 YSYEKL come from the germline V gene. The CDR3 region is CASSQDTARLQYF.

V and J are TRBV4-2 and TRBJ2-1; the D call of TRBD1 rests on TCRdb alone, since no DNA is present to check it. Looked up from germline, CDR1 is LGHNA and CDR2 is YNFKEQ. The CDR3 loop spans 18 amino acids. CDR3 sequence reads: CASSQEKGGGSSYNEQFF.

V and J are TRBV3-1 and TRBJ2-5; TCRdb's D call of TRBD2 is untestable without DNA. Germline CDR1 and CDR2: LGHDT and YNNKEL (reference sequence). The length of the CDR3 is 17 residues. CDR3: CASSQELSGRARETQYF.

The J gene is TRBJ2-1, the V gene TRBV12-3 or TRBV12-4; as DNA is missing, the TRBD2 call by TCRdb cannot be tested. CDR3 length equals 16 residues. CDR3 protein: CASSPIAGGKFNEQFF.

The chain is built from TRBV20-1 and TRBJ2-3; the D call of TRBD2 rests on TCRdb alone, since no DNA is present to check it. The CDR3 is 15 amino acids. Germline V gene sequence: CDR1 DFQATT, CDR2 SNEGSKA (reference sequence). CDR3: CSAPGLIRNTDTQYF.

The chain recombines TRBV2 with TRBJ2-1. This CDR3 spans 13 amino acids. Germline V gene lookup returns CDR1 SNHLY and CDR2 FYNNEI. This CDR3 is CASSDRRYNEQFF.

The chain joins TRBV12-3 or TRBV12-4 to TRBJ2-1; as DNA is missing, the TRBD2 call by TCRdb cannot be tested. The length of the CDR3 is 16 residues. The CDR3 sequence is CASSRAPGLADRVEFF.